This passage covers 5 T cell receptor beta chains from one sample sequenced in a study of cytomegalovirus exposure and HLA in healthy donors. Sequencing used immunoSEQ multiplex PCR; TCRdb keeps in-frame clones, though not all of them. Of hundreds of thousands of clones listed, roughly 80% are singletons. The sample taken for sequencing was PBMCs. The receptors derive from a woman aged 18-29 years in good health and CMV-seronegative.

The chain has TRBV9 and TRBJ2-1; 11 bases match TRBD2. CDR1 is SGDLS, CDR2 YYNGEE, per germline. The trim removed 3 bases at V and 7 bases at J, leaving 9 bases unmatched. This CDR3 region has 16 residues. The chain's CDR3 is CASSAETSGSRNEQFF. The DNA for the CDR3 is TGTGCCAGCAGCGCAGAAACTAGCGGGAGCCGGAATGAGCAGTTCTTC.

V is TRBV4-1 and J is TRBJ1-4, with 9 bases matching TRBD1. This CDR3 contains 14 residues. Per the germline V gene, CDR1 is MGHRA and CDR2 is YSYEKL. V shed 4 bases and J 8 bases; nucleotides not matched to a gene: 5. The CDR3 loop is CASSPDRGYEKLFF. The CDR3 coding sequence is TGCGCCAGCAGCCCTGACAGGGGGTACGAAAAACTGTTTTTT.

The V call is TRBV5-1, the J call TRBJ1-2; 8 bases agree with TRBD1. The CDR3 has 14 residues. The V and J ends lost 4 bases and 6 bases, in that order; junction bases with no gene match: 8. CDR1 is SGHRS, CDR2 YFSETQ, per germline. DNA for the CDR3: TGCGCCAGCAGCGCGGACAGGGCTCTGGATGGCTACACCTTC. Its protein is CASSADRALDGYTF.

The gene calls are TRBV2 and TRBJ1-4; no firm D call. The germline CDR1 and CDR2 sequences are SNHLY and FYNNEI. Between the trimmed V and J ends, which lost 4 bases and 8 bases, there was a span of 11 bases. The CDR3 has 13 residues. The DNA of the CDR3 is TGTGCCAGCAGTGGGCAGAACTGGGAAAAACTGTTTTTT. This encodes CASSGQNWEKLFF. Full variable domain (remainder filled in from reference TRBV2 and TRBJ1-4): EPEVTQTPSHQVTQMGQEVILRCVPISNHLYFYWYRQILGQKVEFLVSFYNNEISEKSEIFDDQFSVERPDGSNFTLKIRSTKLEDSAMYFCASSGQNWEKLFFGSGTQLSVL.

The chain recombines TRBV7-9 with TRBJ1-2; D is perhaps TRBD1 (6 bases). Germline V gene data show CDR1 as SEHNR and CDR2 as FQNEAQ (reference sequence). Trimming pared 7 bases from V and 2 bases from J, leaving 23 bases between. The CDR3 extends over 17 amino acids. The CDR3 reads CASTLGGSMTINYGYTF. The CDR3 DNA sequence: TGTGCCAGCACCCTGGGGGGCTCCATGACGATAAACTATGGCTACACCTTC.